The TCR beta chain under discussion was sequenced for a study of T cell repertoires in cytomegalovirus infection (dated by TCRdb to the late 2010s). Context from the whole study: Donor HLA type was relevant to the analysis, because carriage of CMV infection together with the matching HLA type was indicated by public TCR beta signatures. What the research found in general, with its limitations: In both this cohort and an independent cohort of 352 donors, the cumulative frequency of public TCR beta family members distinguished carriers of CMV infection plus the relevant HLA type. The ex vivo response was dominated by HLA-C-restricted CMV-specific TCR beta clonotypes, and the single most frequent clonotype in two of eight donors was supplied by these HLA-C-restricted clonotypes.

This clonotype was observed a handful of times. Its antigen is not yet known. Qualities for individual bases were not recorded, and no much larger clone is one base off. Sequencing instrument: Illumina HiSeq 1500. The public reads were reanalyzed by TCRdb: fastp trimming at Q25, MiXCR alignment, in-frame beta chains only. Merged by CDR3 protein, the rows form single entries marked with the most common genes and DNA. The sample yields 270,000 or so distinct CDR3 sequences; about 15% were counted once. The ten largest clones take up 40% to 55% of the sample. Sequenced input: CD8+ T cells from PBMCs. The TCR originated in a human donor in good health (CMV status not recorded). Some clones in this sample may be carry-over from other donors' samples.

In nucleotide form, the sequence is TGTGCCAGCAGCCCCCCGGGACCGCGGGATACGCAGTATTTT. Its translation reads: CASSPPGPRDTQYF. Recombination joined TRBV7-9 with TRBJ2-3; the D element could tentatively be TRBD1 or TRBD2, as 5 bases agree for each. Cut back by 5 bases and 6 bases, the V and J ends lie 15 bases apart. The cysteine opens and the phenylalanine closes a CDR3 of 14 amino acids. The entry retains the CDR3 DNA only, 42 bases that are in frame from base 1. CDR1 and CDR2, looked up from the germline V gene (reference sequence), are SEHNR and FQNEAQ.